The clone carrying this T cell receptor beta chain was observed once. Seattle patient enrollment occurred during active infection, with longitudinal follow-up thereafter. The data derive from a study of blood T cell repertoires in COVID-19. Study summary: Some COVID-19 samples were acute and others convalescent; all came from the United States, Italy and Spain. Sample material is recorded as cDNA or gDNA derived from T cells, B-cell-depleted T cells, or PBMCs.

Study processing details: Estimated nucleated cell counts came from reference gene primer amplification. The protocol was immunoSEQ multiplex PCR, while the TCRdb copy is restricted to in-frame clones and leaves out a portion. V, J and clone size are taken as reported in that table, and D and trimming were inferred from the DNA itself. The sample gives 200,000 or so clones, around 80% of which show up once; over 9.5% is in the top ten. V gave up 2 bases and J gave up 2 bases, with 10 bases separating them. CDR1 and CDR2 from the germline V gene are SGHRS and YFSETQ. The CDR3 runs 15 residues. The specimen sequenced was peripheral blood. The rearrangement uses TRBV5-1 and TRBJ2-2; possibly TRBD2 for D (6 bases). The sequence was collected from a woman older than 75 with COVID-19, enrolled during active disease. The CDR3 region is CASSLRRGNTGELFF. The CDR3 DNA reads TGCGCCAGCAGCTTAAGGAGGGGAAACACCGGGGAGCTGTTTTTT.